These T cell receptor beta chains were read from a single sample in a study of T cell repertoires in cytomegalovirus infection. Antigen specificity for these receptors is unknown. TCRdb redid the calling of the reads with MiXCR, one entry per CDR3 protein. The sample has around 360,000 distinct CDR3 sequences, about 32% seen once; the top ten hold less than 15%. The specimen comprised cultured PBMCs, sampled from culture after CMV antigen stimulation. These receptors were collected from a human donor in good health (CMV status not recorded). Some clones in this sample may be carry-over from other donors' samples. Both conserved end residues are part of each CDR3. The order of the fields is V gene, clone size, J gene, D gene, CDR3 DNA, CDR3 protein. D genes are given only for firm matches. Size is stated for part of the rows, as once, few or many counts, or as a class when the clone is expanded.

TRBV12-3/TRBV12-4	.	TRBJ1-5	.	.	CASSDNRGGISPSIF
TRBV4-2	.	TRBJ2-2	.	TGTGCCAGCAGCCAGAGCCGCGGCGGGGAGCTGTTTTTT	CASSQSRGGELFF
TRBV6-1	.	TRBJ2-3	.	TGTGCCAGCAGTCCGGAGAGGGGCACAGATACGCAGTATTTT	CASSPERGTDTQYF
TRBV20-1	.	TRBJ2-1	.	TGCAGTGCCACGATCGGGACATTCTACAATGAGCAGTTCTTC	CSATIGTFYNEQFF
TRBV11-2	.	TRBJ2-5	TRBD1	TGTGCCAGCAGCTTGGGACAGAATTTCCAAGAGACCCAGTACTTC	CASSLGQNFQETQYF
TRBV28	few	TRBJ2-3	.	TGTGCCAGCAGTTTTTCGGCTGCACACACAGATACGCAGTATTTT	CASSFSAAHTDTQYF
TRBV12-5	.	TRBJ2-1	TRBD2	TGTGCTAGTGGTCTCTCTTCCAGCGGGACCATTAGGGAGCAGTTCTTC	CASGLSSSGTIREQFF
TRBV12-3/TRBV12-4	few	TRBJ2-1	.	TGTGCCAGCAGTTTAGGGACTTCTGTACCTGAGCAGTTCTTC	CASSLGTSVPEQFF
TRBV4-1	.	TRBJ1-6	.	TGCGCCAGCAGCCCCATGACGGGGAGGGCTGGTTCACCCCTCCACTTT	CASSPMTGRAGSPLHF
TRBV7-8	many	TRBJ2-1	.	TGTGCCAGCAGCTTGACCCCAAGGGACAATGAGCAGTTCTTC	CASSLTPRDNEQFF
TRBV6-8	.	TRBJ2-2	.	TGTGCCAGCAGTCGGCAACAAACTAGGGGATTAAACACCGGGGAGCTGTTTTTT	CASSRQQTRGLNTGELFF
TRBV7-9	.	TRBJ1-2	TRBD1	TGTGCCAGCTTGGGGCGCTTTTTGACAGGGTCTAACTATGGCTACACCTTC	CASLGRFLTGSNYGYTF
TRBV19	.	TRBJ1-2	.	TGTGCCAGTAGTATAGATGGGCGCGAACCTAACTATGGCTACACCTTC	CASSIDGREPNYGYTF